Many counts were recorded for the clone carrying this T cell receptor beta chain. No antigen is known for it. These data are taken from a study of Graves' ophthalmopathy and Graves' hyperthyroidism. Findings and caveats of the study: Among thyroid clonotypes expanded above 0.001 frequency, most also appeared in blood.

CDR3 length equals 20 residues. The V segment lost 7 bases and the J segment 0 bases; nucleotides outside the gene matches: 21. CDR1 MNHNY and CDR2 SVGAGI come from the germline V gene (reference sequence). RNA transcripts served as template for amplifying TCR beta CDR3 sequences. Following a first-round RT-PCR that used HTBI primers, a second-round multiplex PCR was carried out. TCRdb re-derived calls from the multiplex PCR reads in MiXCR, one entry per CDR3 protein. In the table there are almost 400,000 distinct CDR3 sequences, roughly 18% of which are singletons. The chain has TRBV6-6 and TRBJ1-5; 7 bases map to TRBD1. Sequenced sample: peripheral blood. This receptor was identified in a woman between 18 and 29 years old with Graves' ophthalmopathy. CDR3 protein: CASTPPSTDRRDNSNQPQHF. The CDR3 region has the DNA TGTGCCAGCACCCCACCGTCCACGGACAGGCGGGACAATAGCAATCAGCCCCAGCATTTT.